These 5 T cell receptor beta chains were all obtained from the same sample, sequenced in a study of blood T cell repertoires in COVID-19. Data came from immunoSEQ multiplex PCR; TCRdb stores just in-frame clones and leaves some out. This sample has roughly 100,000 clones, with 75% to 90% found just once. The sample comprised peripheral blood. These receptors all come from a woman aged 80 or older with active or convalescent COVID-19.

The rearrangement links TRBV4-1 to TRBJ1-2, with D possibly being TRBD1 (6 bases). The CDR3 is 15 residues long. CDR1 MGHRA and CDR2 YSYEKL come from the germline V gene. Trimming stripped 3 bases from V and 0 bases from J, with 11 bases between. The DNA of the CDR3 is TGCGCCAGCAGCCAGAGGGACACTTCTAACTATGGCTACACCTTC. Residues: CASSQRDTSNYGYTF.

This chain joins TRBV3-1 (or the pseudogene TRBV3-2) and TRBJ2-5; 8 positions agree with TRBD2. Trimming cost V 5 bases and J 1 base; bases outside gene matches: 6. The CDR3 spans 15 residues. The germline CDR1 and CDR2 sequences are LGHDT and YNNKEL (reference sequence). The CDR3 nucleotides read TGTGCCAGCAGCTTCCGGGGGGGACGCCAAGAGACCCAGTACTTC. As protein: CASSFRGGRQETQYF.

In regard to this clone: A junction end diverges from the germline sequence, so it may reflect a read error. J is TRBJ2-2 and V is TRBV5-1, with D uncertain. The CDR3 totals 12 residues. Per the germline V gene, CDR1 is SGHRS and CDR2 is YFSETQ. CDR3 protein: CASSLNIGELFF. CDR3 DNA sequence: TGCGCCAGCAGCCTTAACATCGGGGAGCTGTTTTTT.

The V gene is TRBV6-2 or TRBV6-3, the J gene TRBJ1-5; maybe TRBD1 (5 bases). The germline gives CDR1 MNHEY, CDR2 SVGEGT. This CDR3 is 14 amino acids long. Deletions cut 0 bases from V and 5 bases from J, with 8 bases between. As DNA, the CDR3 is TGTGCCAGCAGTTACTCGACAGAGCATCAGCCCCAGCATTTT. Protein product: CASSYSTEHQPQHF.

This chain connects TRBV2 to TRBJ2-7; a weak D match, TRBD2 (7 bases). Trimming took off 7 bases at V and 0 bases at J, with 13 bases between the two ends. This CDR3 is 14 amino acids long. Germline values: CDR1 SNHLY, CDR2 FYNNEI. This CDR3 is CASTHGGLSYEQYF. In nucleotides, the CDR3 is TGTGCCAGCACACACGGGGGGCTCTCCTACGAGCAGTACTTC.